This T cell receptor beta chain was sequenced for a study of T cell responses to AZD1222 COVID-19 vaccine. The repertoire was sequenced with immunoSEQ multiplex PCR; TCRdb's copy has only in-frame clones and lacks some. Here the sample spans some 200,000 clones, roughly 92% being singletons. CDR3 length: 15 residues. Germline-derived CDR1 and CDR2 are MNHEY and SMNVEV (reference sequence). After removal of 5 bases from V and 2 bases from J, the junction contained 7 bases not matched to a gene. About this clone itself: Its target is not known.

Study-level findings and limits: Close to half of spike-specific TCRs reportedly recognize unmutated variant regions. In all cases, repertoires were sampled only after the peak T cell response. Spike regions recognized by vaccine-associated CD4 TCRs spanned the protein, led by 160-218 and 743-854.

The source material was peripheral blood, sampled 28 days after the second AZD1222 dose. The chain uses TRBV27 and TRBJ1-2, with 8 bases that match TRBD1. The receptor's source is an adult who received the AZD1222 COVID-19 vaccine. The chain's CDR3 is CASSAGTGRNYGYTF. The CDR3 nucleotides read TGTGCCAGCAGTGCAGGGACAGGACGCAACTATGGCTACACCTTC.